Listed below are T cell receptor beta chains from one sample, sequenced in a study of cytomegalovirus exposure and HLA in healthy donors. The repertoire was sequenced with immunoSEQ multiplex PCR; TCRdb's copy has only in-frame clones and lacks some. The sample holds approximately 68,000 clones; roughly four fifths are singletons and the top ten take nearly 7.5%. Input material: PBMCs. The receptor set was obtained from a woman in her 30s in good health and CMV-seropositive. The CDR3 runs from the conserved cysteine through the conserved F or W. A D gene is named only where the DNA matches it firmly. A clone size is listed for some rows: how often the clone was seen (once, few, many), or a class if it is expanded.

d_gene,j_gene,abundance,v_gene,CDR3aa,CDR3nt
-,TRBJ1-1,-,TRBV6-6,CASRSGTEAFF,TGTGCCAGCAGGTCGGGCACTGAAGCTTTCTTT
TRBD1,TRBJ1-2,once,TRBV6-5,CASSLTGRRGYGYTF,TGTGCCAGCAGTTTGACAGGGAGGCGAGGCTATGGCTACACCTTC
-,TRBJ2-4,-,TRBV27,CASSSKYIQYF,TGTGCCAGCAGTTCCAAATACATTCAGTACTTC
TRBD1,TRBJ2-5,-,TRBV5-6,CASSADRETQYF,TGTGCCAGCAGCGCGGACAGGGAGACCCAGTACTTC
TRBD2,TRBJ2-7,once,TRBV6-5,CASSALAGPAPEQYF,TGTGCCAGCAGTGCCCTAGCGGGGCCAGCCCCCGAGCAGTACTTC
-,TRBJ2-5,-,TRBV27,CASRRLGHGQETQYF,TGTGCCAGCAGACGACTAGGTCACGGCCAAGAGACCCAGTACTTC
TRBD2,TRBJ2-1,-,TRBV4-1,CASRDSGSWEQFF,TGCGCCAGCAGAGATAGCGGGAGTTGGGAGCAGTTCTTC
-,TRBJ2-7,-,TRBV6-5,CASSYALRSEQYF,TGTGCCAGCAGTTACGCACTCCGGAGCGAGCAGTACTTC
-,TRBJ1-2,-,TRBV4-2,CASSQDLRSGHGYTF,TGTGCCAGCAGCCAAGATCTTAGGAGTGGCCATGGCTACACCTTC
TRBD2,TRBJ2-7,-,TRBV7-8,CASSPPARGSGSSYEQYF,TGTGCCAGCAGCCCCCCAGCGAGAGGGAGCGGGAGCAGCTACGAGCAGTACTTC
-,TRBJ1-2,-,TRBV5-4,CATKAPGSYGYTF,TGTGCCACCAAAGCTCCAGGCAGTTATGGCTACACCTTC
TRBD2,TRBJ2-1,-,TRBV28,CASTGGWNEQFF,TGTGCCAGCACGGGAGGTTGGAATGAGCAGTTCTTC
-,TRBJ2-3,-,TRBV29-1,CSVENRADTQYF,TGCAGCGTTGAAAACAGGGCAGATACGCAGTATTTT
TRBD1,TRBJ1-2,-,TRBV7-9,CASSPLGGAHYGYTF,TGTGCCAGCAGCCCATTAGGGGGCGCCCACTATGGCTACACCTTC
TRBD2,TRBJ2-2,many,TRBV27,CATRSGRAPGELFF,TGTGCCACCCGTAGCGGGAGGGCCCCCGGGGAGCTGTTTTTT
TRBD1,TRBJ2-1,-,TRBV11-2,CASSLVGQGYNEQFF,TGTGCCAGCAGCTTAGTCGGACAGGGGTACAATGAGCAGTTCTTC
TRBD2,TRBJ2-1,-,TRBV4-1,CASSQETSGRLGEQFF,TGCGCCAGCAGCCAAGAGACTAGCGGGAGGCTGGGCGAGCAGTTCTTC
-,TRBJ1-5,-,TRBV6-1,CASWQPFNKPQHF,TGTGCCAGTTGGCAACCCTTTAATAAGCCCCAGCATTTT
-,TRBJ2-3,few,TRBV11-2,CASSLGYTDTQYF,TGTGCCAGCAGCTTGGGCTATACAGATACGCAGTATTTT
-,TRBJ2-3,-,TRBV5-1,CASSLAAGSGGAQYF,TGCGCCAGCAGCTTGGCTGCAGGGTCTGGTGGTGCGCAGTATTTT
TRBD2,TRBJ2-3,once,TRBV6-5,CASSKLAGDDTQYF,TGTGCCAGCAGCAAACTAGCGGGAGATGATACGCAGTATTTT
TRBD2,TRBJ2-3,-,TRBV6-5,CASKSGGQGRDTQYF,TGTGCCAGCAAAAGCGGGGGCCAAGGAAGAGATACGCAGTATTTT
-,TRBJ2-1,-,TRBV7-9,CASSSLDSPYNEQFF,TGTGCCAGCAGCTCTTTGGACTCCCCCTACAATGAGCAGTTCTTC
TRBD1,TRBJ2-5,-,TRBV6-4,CASSDLDREQETQYF,TGTGCCAGCAGTGACTTGGACAGGGAGCAAGAGACCCAGTACTTC
-,TRBJ1-1,few,TRBV6-6,CANRESGVGEAFF,TGTGCCAACCGGGAAAGCGGGGTAGGTGAAGCTTTCTTT
-,TRBJ1-4,few,TRBV19,CASSLDSAGEKLFF,TGTGCCAGTAGTTTGGACAGCGCAGGGGAAAAACTGTTTTTT
TRBD2,TRBJ2-1,-,TRBV5-1,CASSLVKLAGGTLDDEQFF,TGCGCCAGCAGCTTGGTCAAACTAGCGGGAGGAACTCTGGACGATGAGCAGTTCTTC
-,TRBJ1-1,-,TRBV20-1,CSAAEEDEAFF,TGCAGTGCTGCAGAGGAAGATGAAGCTTTCTTT
TRBD2,TRBJ2-7,-,TRBV5-4,CASSRGGAEQYF,TGTGCCAGCAGCCGGGGGGGGGCCGAGCAGTACTTC
TRBD1,TRBJ2-1,-,TRBV27,CASSPTGIEQFF,TGTGCCAGCAGTCCGACAGGGATTGAGCAGTTCTTC
TRBD1,TRBJ1-1,-,TRBV29-1,CSVTGQINTEAFF,TGCAGCGTGACAGGGCAGATAAACACTGAAGCTTTCTTT
-,TRBJ1-1,-,TRBV6-5,CASSYDSMNTEAFF,TGTGCCAGCAGTTACGACAGCATGAACACTGAAGCTTTCTTT
TRBD2,TRBJ2-3,-,TRBV10-3,CAISATSVGTDTQYF,TGTGCCATCAGTGCTACTAGCGTGGGGACAGATACGCAGTATTTT
-,TRBJ2-7,-,TRBV9,CASSPTSSAQYEQYF,TGTGCCAGCAGCCCAACGTCTAGCGCGCAATACGAGCAGTACTTC
-,TRBJ2-5,-,TRBV2,CASSADGRQAQYF,TGTGCCAGCAGCGCGGATGGGAGGCAGGCCCAGTACTTC
TRBD1,TRBJ2-7,few,TRBV6-5,CASSSGTGSYEQYF,TGTGCCAGCAGTTCTGGGACAGGATCCTACGAGCAGTACTTC
-,TRBJ1-1,few,TRBV9,CASSPPTEREGWTEAFF,TGTGCCAGCAGCCCCCCCACTGAACGCGAGGGTTGGACTGAAGCTTTCTTT
TRBD1,TRBJ1-2,-,TRBV7-2,CASSSTGIYGYTF,TGTGCCAGCAGCTCGACAGGGATCTATGGCTACACCTTC
TRBD2,TRBJ2-3,-,TRBV6-5,CASSLAGWDTQYF,TGTGCCAGCAGCCTAGCGGGATGGGATACGCAGTATTTT
TRBD1,TRBJ2-7,-,TRBV5-6,CASRRTGLSYEQYF,TGTGCCAGCAGAAGGACAGGGCTCTCCTACGAGCAGTACTTC
TRBD1,TRBJ2-5,-,TRBV5-1,CASSYQGVKETQYF,TGCGCCAGCAGCTACCAGGGGGTAAAGGAGACCCAGTACTTC
-,TRBJ1-2,-,TRBV19,CASSIEALYGYTF,TGTGCCAGTAGTATAGAGGCCCTCTATGGCTACACCTTC
TRBD1,TRBJ2-5,-,TRBV23-1,CASSQYSGQAQETQYF,TGCGCCAGCAGTCAATACTCCGGACAGGCCCAAGAGACCCAGTACTTC
-,TRBJ2-7,-,TRBV4-3,CASSQDLWDTGSYEQYF,TGCGCCAGCAGCCAAGATCTATGGGACACCGGCTCCTACGAGCAGTACTTC
TRBD1,TRBJ2-6,-,TRBV5-4,CASSLGHRGPGANVLTF,TGTGCCAGCAGCTTGGGTCACAGGGGTCCTGGGGCCAACGTCCTGACTTTC
-,TRBJ2-3,few,TRBV5-1,CASRGGSTDTQYF,TGCGCCAGCAGGGGGGGAAGCACAGATACGCAGTATTTT
-,TRBJ1-2,-,TRBV6-1,CASSVPHMGGLNYGYTF,TGTGCCAGCAGTGTACCCCATATGGGGGGACTTAACTATGGCTACACCTTC
-,TRBJ2-3,-,TRBV10-3,CAIGRAGTTDTQYF,TGTGCCATCGGAAGAGCGGGTACCACAGATACGCAGTATTTT
-,TRBJ2-5,-,TRBV4-1,CASSHLGDFKETQYF,TGCGCCAGCAGCCACCTCGGAGATTTCAAGGAGACCCAGTACTTC
-,TRBJ1-2,-,TRBV29-1,CSVENQQGGYTF,TGCAGCGTTGAAAACCAACAGGGCGGCTACACCTTC
-,TRBJ1-4,-,TRBV30,CAWSGFRLYNEKLFF,TGTGCCTGGAGTGGGTTCAGACTTTATAATGAAAAACTGTTTTTT
-,TRBJ2-5,-,TRBV6-5,CASTAWGETQYF,TGTGCCAGCACCGCTTGGGGCGAGACCCAGTACTTC
-,TRBJ2-7,-,TRBV28,CASSFTGFPYEQYF,TGTGCCAGCAGTTTTACAGGGTTCCCCTACGAGCAGTACTTC
TRBD2,TRBJ2-5,-,TRBV2,CASTLGSGEGETQYF,TGTGCCAGCACCCTGGGGAGCGGGGAAGGGGAGACCCAGTACTTC
-,TRBJ2-7,-,TRBV20-1,CSARDTYEQYF,TGCAGTGCTAGAGATACCTACGAGCAGTACTTC